This T cell receptor (beta chain) derives from a study of regulatory T cells in long-lasting Graves disease. This CDR3 spans 15 amino acids. Germline V gives CDR1 SGDLS, CDR2 YYNGEE. Trimming left V 0 bases short and J 3 bases short, with 12 bases between. A remark on this clonotype: Its matching antigen is unknown.

HTBI primers from iRepertoire and Arm-PCR of CDR3 regions yielded the TCR beta libraries. TCRdb reprocessed the multiplex PCR reads via MiXCR and lists one record per CDR3 protein. Altogether roughly 450,000 distinct CDR3 sequences are present, less than 25% being singletons, with the ten largest covering less than 9%. Points from the study as a whole: There were preferences for TRBV28, TRBJ1-2 and TRBJ2-5 in persistent disease. Persistent patients shared more public clonotypes (over 2,500) than new patients (nearly 1,000). Possibly, accuracy suffered from the small sample size.

Time point: persistent/refractory GD, antithyroid drugs over 5 years with positive TRAb. Scientists built the TCR library using RNA that was extracted from PBMCs. Criteria from the American Thyroid Association guidelines were applied to diagnose Graves' disease. V is TRBV9 and J is TRBJ1-2; D is unclear. The sequence derives from a female donor with Graves disease. Source: peripheral blood mononuclear cells (PBMCs), taken when the disease was refractory, from a patient treated with antithyroid drugs. CDR3 bases: TGTGCCAGCAGCGTAGGCCCGGGTAGGGACTATGGCTACACCTTC. Translating gives CASSVGPGRDYGYTF. Looking up the rest from reference TRBV9 and TRBJ1-2 gives the full variable domain: DSGVTQTPKHLITATGQRVTLRCSPRSGDLSVYWYQQSLDQGLQFLIQYYNGEERAKGNILERFSAQQFPDLHSELNLSSLELGDSALYFCASSVGPGRDYGYTFGSGTRLTVV.